This T cell receptor (beta chain) was found in a study of control samples from healthy donors and cancer patients. V was cut by 6 bases and J by 2 bases, with 17 bases left in between. In germline, CDR1 is DFQATT, CDR2 SNEGSKA (reference sequence). This CDR3 region has 14 residues. Profiled with immunoSEQ multiplex PCR; TCRdb holds only in-frame clones, not every one. There are 150,000 or so clones in the sample; around 90% occur only once, and approximately 0.7% lies in the top ten. The sequenced sample consisted of blood. The TCR originated in a woman in her twenties or thirties in good health. The chain employs TRBV20-1 and TRBJ2-7; tentatively, D is TRBD1 or TRBD2 (5 bases each). The CDR3 sequence is CSASRDARAYEQYF. The CDR3 coding sequence is TGCAGTGCGAGTCGGGACGCCCGAGCCTACGAGCAGTACTTC.